These 6 T cell receptor beta chains originate from one sample sequenced in a study of CD8 T cells in Susac syndrome. A quantity of about 0.5 to 1 ug RNA underwent reverse transcription using random hexamers. One entry per CDR3 protein results from TCRdb running MiXCR on the immunoSEQ multiplex PCR reads. The sample lists roughly 150,000 distinct CDR3 sequences, around 95% occurring once. The sequenced sample was CD4+ T cells from PBMCs. All receptors come from a human donor with Susac syndrome.

The chain combines TRBV9 with TRBJ2-1, with D hard to call. Germline CDR1 and CDR2: SGDLS and YYNGEE. The CDR3 has 13 amino acids. V was trimmed by 3 bases and J by 7 bases, leaving 11 bases between them. This CDR3 is CASSGFMGNEQFF. The CDR3 DNA reads TGTGCCAGCAGCGGGTTCATGGGGAATGAGCAGTTCTTC.

This chain links TRBV12-3 or TRBV12-4 with TRBJ1-2; 9 positions agree with TRBD1. The CDR3 has 14 residues. With V trimmed by 6 bases and J by 8 bases, 10 bases remained unmatched. For the CDR3, the DNA is TGTGCCAGCAGCCCACAGGGGGCGAGGGACGGCTACACCTTC. Amino acid sequence: CASSPQGARDGYTF.

This chain joins TRBV4-1 and TRBJ2-2; D not certain. CDR3 length: 13 residues. CDR1 and CDR2 from the germline V gene are MGHRA and YSYEKL. V gave up 0 bases and J gave up 7 bases, with 6 bases separating them. The CDR3 bases are TGCGCCAGCAGCCAAGATCGGAGCGGGGAGCTGTTTTTT. Protein sequence: CASSQDRSGELFF.

The genes are TRBV19 and TRBJ1-5; D gene unclear. Between the trimmed V and J ends, which lost 10 bases and 0 bases, there was a span of 16 bases. CDR3 length equals 15 residues. Germline V gene data show CDR1 as LNHDA and CDR2 as SQIVND (reference sequence). The CDR3 DNA follows: TGTGCCACCCTACCGAGTCCCTATAGCAATCAGCCCCAGCATTTT. This gives the protein CATLPSPYSNQPQHF.

The chain is built from TRBV25-1 and TRBJ2-7; TRBD2 matches at 12 bases. The germline V gene encodes CDR1 MGHDK and CDR2 SYGVNS. The CDR3 extends over 15 amino acids. V dropped 6 bases and J dropped 6; count of bases not matched to a gene: 9. CDR3 protein: CASSAPSGRASEQYF. Written as DNA, the CDR3 is TGTGCCAGCAGCGCCCCTAGCGGGAGGGCCTCCGAGCAGTACTTC.

The V call is TRBV3-1, the J call TRBJ2-3; TRBD2 matches 8 bases. Germline values: CDR1 LGHDT, CDR2 YNNKEL (reference sequence). Germline trimming cut 4 bases from V and 3 bases from J; bases unmatched to any gene: 12. This CDR3 has 17 residues. The CDR3 coding sequence is TGTGCCAGCAGCCGAACCCTAGCGGGCGCGGGGACAGATACGCAGTATTTT. This codes for CASSRTLAGAGTDTQYF.